The 9 T cell receptor beta chains below all came from one sample that was sequenced in a study of OX40 agonist ivuxolimab in advanced cancers. Library preparation used the immunoSEQ multiplex PCR assay. Here the immuneACCESS table is served through TCRdb, limited to in-frame sequences with V and J called. Missing clones are a known gap in these copies; in checked studies unresolved V genes cover under half, and the rest lacks a known reason. This sample gives fewer than 65,000 clones in total; more than 80% of them show up just once. The ten largest clones take up less than 2% of the sample. The sample was CD4+ or CD8+ T cells sorted from blood, taken in a trial of the OX40 agonist ivuxolimab. These receptors all come from an adult with an advanced solid tumor such as melanoma, head and neck, liver or kidney cancer.

V and J are TRBV28 and TRBJ1-2; TRBD1 aligns across 7 bases. Germline-derived CDR1 and CDR2 are MDHEN and SYDVKM. There are 16 residues in the CDR3. V gave up 6 bases and J gave up 8 bases; unmatched junction bases: 18. The CDR3 loop reads CASRTPGGGGLWGYTF. CDR3 sequence (DNA): TGTGCCAGCAGAACGCCCGGAGGGGGCGGTTTATGGGGCTACACCTTC.

The chain joins TRBV7-9 to TRBJ1-1; D not resolved. Germline CDR1 is SEHNR and CDR2 is FQNEAQ (reference sequence). The CDR3 spans 13 residues. V lost 5 bases, J lost 0 bases, and 7 bases lay in between. The CDR3 region has the DNA TGTGCCAGCAGCCTTCAGATGAACACTGAAGCTTTCTTT. It is translated as CASSLQMNTEAFF.

CDR3 bases: TGTGCCAGCAGTAGAACTGAGGGGACTCTTAACACCGGGGAGCTGTTTTTT. Its protein product is CASSRTEGTLNTGELFF. The chain combines TRBV27 with TRBJ2-2; maybe TRBD2 (6 bases). This CDR3 contains 17 residues. V was clipped by 5 bases and J by 2 bases, with 18 bases between them. Germline V gives CDR1 MNHEY, CDR2 SMNVEV (reference sequence).

This clone was observed a handful of times. The chain links TRBV19 to TRBJ1-1; 7 nucleotides align to TRBD1. The CDR3 extends over 16 amino acids. V lost 3 bases, J lost 3 bases, and 10 bases stayed unmatched. Germline V gives CDR1 LNHDA, CDR2 SQIVND (reference sequence). CDR3 coding DNA: TGTGCCAGTAGTATTGCCCCGCCCAGGGGGGACACTGAAGCTTTCTTT. Translation gives CASSIAPPRGDTEAFF.

The chain uses TRBV5-1 and TRBJ2-1; 9 bases line up with TRBD2. CDR1 is SGHRS, CDR2 YFSETQ, per germline. J lost 5 bases, V lost 0 bases, and 6 bases had no gene match. The CDR3 loop spans 16 amino acids. CDR3 coding DNA: TGCGCCAGCAGCTTGGTTGGCGGGGGGGACAACAATGAGCAGTTCTTC. Protein: CASSLVGGGDNNEQFF.

The chain recombines TRBV11-1 with TRBJ1-1; possible D gene TRBD1, 5 bases. Trimming shortened V by 5 bases and J by 3 bases, and 10 bases separated the two germline ends. The CDR3 is 13 residues long. Germline assignment: CDR1 SGHAT and CDR2 FQDESV (reference sequence). CDR3 nucleotide sequence: TGTGCCAGCAGCCAAACGGGGGACACTGAAGCTTTCTTT. Translating gives CASSQTGDTEAFF.

This clone is judged medium-sized. The CDR3 sequence: CASSKGTGAAGGAFF. CDR3 nucleotides: TGTGCCAGTAGTAAGGGCACAGGGGCGGCGGGTGGAGCTTTCTTT. The chain links TRBV19 to TRBJ1-1; 7 bases match TRBD1. The CDR3 totals 15 residues. Germline V gene data show CDR1 as LNHDA and CDR2 as SQIVND (reference sequence). Losses at the gene ends were 4 bases for V and 10 bases for J; bases not matched to a gene: 15.

This clone was seen a single time. V gene TRBV10-3 combines with J gene TRBJ2-7; 12 positions match TRBD2. V lost 3 bases to trimming and J lost 1 base; unmatched junction nucleotides: 1. The CDR3 totals 15 residues. Germline CDR1 is ENHRY and CDR2 is SYGVKD. CDR3 bases: TGTGCCATCAGTGACGGACTAGCGGGATCCTACGAGCAGTACTTC. It codes for CAISDGLAGSYEQYF.

The chain combines TRBV4-2 with TRBJ1-4; D uncertain. The germline V and J ends were trimmed by 11 bases and 0 bases, with 10 bases remaining between them. The germline gives CDR1 LGHNA, CDR2 YNFKEQ. CDR3 length equals 13 residues. The DNA for the CDR3 is TGTGCCGCCCAGTTTTCAACTAATGAAAAACTGTTTTTT. It is translated as CAAQFSTNEKLFF.